This entry is about one T cell receptor beta chain. The antigen remains undetermined. The data belong to a study of identical twins. Findings and limits, study-wide: Beta clonotypes that were abundant in cord blood contained fewer insertions, a pattern absent from memory repertoires.

TCRdb itself ran the 5' RACE reads through MiXCR, one entry per CDR3 protein. The sample yields about 190,000 distinct CDR3 sequences, approximately 15% seen once. Germline V gene lookup returns CDR1 DFQATT and CDR2 SNEGSKA (reference sequence). This CDR3 is built from 16 residues. With 5 bases clipped from V and 9 bases from J, the junction kept 16 bases outside the gene matches. These data are also associated with another study on T cells expressing NK-cell markers. This second report adds: Dominant NKG2C+ clonotypes accounted for about 1.0-8% of CD8+ T cells in about 6 donors.

This TCR was sampled from a woman between 18 and 30 years old in good health. The sequenced sample was CD8+ T cells sorted from blood. V usage is TRBV20-1 and J usage is TRBJ2-1; 10 bases map to TRBD2. DNA for the CDR3: TGCAGTGCTCCCAATCCAAGCGGGAGGGCCTCCAGTGAGCAGTTCTTC. This codes for CSAPNPSGRASSEQFF.